The sequence of this TCR beta chain was determined in a study of T cells after yellow fever vaccination. Study-wide context: Some fractions had low cell numbers, and these were prepared with SMART-Seq v4 Ultra Low Input. Regarding the study as a whole: A weaker but faster secondary response was observed, peaking on day 5 versus 15. Most clones from primary vaccination were detected again post-booster (approximately 96% CD4, roughly 90% CD8).

The germline V gene encodes CDR1 SGHNT and CDR2 YYREEE (reference sequence). CDR3 length: 14 amino acids. Trimming at V came to 9 bases and at J to 2 bases, leaving 8 bases not matched to a gene. This clonotype was counted a few times. Its antigen is undetermined. Generation of TCR cDNA used 5'RACE template switching (which added a universal primer site and UMIs). Using its own MiXCR run on the 5' RACE reads, TCRdb lists one record per CDR3 protein. The table records a few hundred thousand distinct CDR3 sequences, 6.5% to 8.5% of them present only once. This TCR derives from a man between 18 and 35 years old who received the YFV17D yellow fever vaccine. The sequences come from PBMCs, collected 45 days after the first yellow fever vaccination. The gene calls are TRBV5-4 and TRBJ2-3; 8 bases match TRBD1. The CDR3 nucleotides read TGTGCCACCTGGGGGGACAGGTACACAGATACGCAGTATTTT. Translating gives CATWGDRYTDTQYF.